This T cell receptor (beta chain) came from a study of blood T cell repertoires in COVID-19. Trimming cost V 3 bases and J 2 bases, with 2 bases left between them. The germline V gene encodes CDR1 SGHRS and CDR2 YFSETQ. The CDR3 has 11 residues. Participant age was roughly 18 to 95 years, and participants resided in around 24 US areas. Membership in each cohort depended on participant-reported clinical history. Original methodology: Amplification with reference gene primers provided the estimates of nucleated cell counts. Using immunoSEQ multiplex PCR, the repertoire was profiled, and TCRdb retains in-frame clones only, with some absent. V and J calls and clone size are those listed in that table; D and trimming were worked out from the DNA. The table includes 150,000 to 200,000 clones, 89% detected once.

The J gene is TRBJ2-5, the V gene TRBV5-1; D not certain. This clonotype was sampled from a woman aged 18 to 35 who had recovered from COVID-19. Material for sequencing was PBMCs or T cells enriched from blood (not recorded which). In nucleotides, the CDR3 is TGCGCCAGCAGCTCACAAGAGACCCAGTACTTC. Translated, it gives CASSSQETQYF.